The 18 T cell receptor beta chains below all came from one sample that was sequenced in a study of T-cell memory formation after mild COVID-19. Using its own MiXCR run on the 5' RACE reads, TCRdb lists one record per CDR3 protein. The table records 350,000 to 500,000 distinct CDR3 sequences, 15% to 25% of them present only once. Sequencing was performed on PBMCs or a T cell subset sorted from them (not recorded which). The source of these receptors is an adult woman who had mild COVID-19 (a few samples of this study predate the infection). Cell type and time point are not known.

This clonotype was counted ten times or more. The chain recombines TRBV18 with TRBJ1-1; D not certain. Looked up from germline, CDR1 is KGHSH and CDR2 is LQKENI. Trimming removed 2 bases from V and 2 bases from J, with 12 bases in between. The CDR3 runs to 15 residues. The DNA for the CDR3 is TGTGCCAGCTCACCAAAACACGGCACAAACACTGAAGCTTTCTTT. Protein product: CASSPKHGTNTEAFF.

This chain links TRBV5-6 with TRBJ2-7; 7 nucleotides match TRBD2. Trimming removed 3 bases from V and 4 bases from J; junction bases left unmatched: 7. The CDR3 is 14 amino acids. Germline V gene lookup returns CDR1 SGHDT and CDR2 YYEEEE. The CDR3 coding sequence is TGTGCCAGCAGCTCGGGAGCGGGAAAGTACGAGCAGTACTTC. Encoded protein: CASSSGAGKYEQYF.

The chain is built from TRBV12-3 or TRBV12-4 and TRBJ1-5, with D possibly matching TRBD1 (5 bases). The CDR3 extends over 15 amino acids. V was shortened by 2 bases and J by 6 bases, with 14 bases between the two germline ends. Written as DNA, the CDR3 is TGTGCCAGCAGTTTACAAGGTGTGGGGGGTCAGCCCCAGCATTTT. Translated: CASSLQGVGGQPQHF.

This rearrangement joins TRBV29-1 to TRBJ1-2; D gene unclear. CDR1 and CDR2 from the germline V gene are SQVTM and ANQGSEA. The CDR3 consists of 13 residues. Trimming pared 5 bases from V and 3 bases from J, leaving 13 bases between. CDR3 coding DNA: TGCAGCGTTCTAAGTGGGGATCACTATGGCTACACCTTC. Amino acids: CSVLSGDHYGYTF.

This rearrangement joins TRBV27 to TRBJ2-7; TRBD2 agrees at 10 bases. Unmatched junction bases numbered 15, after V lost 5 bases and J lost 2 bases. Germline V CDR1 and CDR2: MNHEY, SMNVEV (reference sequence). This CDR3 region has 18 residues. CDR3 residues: CASSAYVAGGPITYEQYF. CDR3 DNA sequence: TGTGCCAGCAGTGCCTACGTAGCGGGAGGACCCATAACCTACGAGCAGTACTTC.

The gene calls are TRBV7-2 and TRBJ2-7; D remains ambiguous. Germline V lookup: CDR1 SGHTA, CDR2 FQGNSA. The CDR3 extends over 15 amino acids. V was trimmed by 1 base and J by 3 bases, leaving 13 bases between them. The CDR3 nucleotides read TGTGCCAGCAGCTTAGGGCCAGGTTCGAACTACGAGCAGTACTTC. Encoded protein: CASSLGPGSNYEQYF.

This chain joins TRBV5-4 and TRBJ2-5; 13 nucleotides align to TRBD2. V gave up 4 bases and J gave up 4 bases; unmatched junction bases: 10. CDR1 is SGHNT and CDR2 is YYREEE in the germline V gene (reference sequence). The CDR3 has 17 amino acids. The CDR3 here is CASSREGLAGVRETQYF. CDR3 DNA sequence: TGTGCCAGCAGCCGCGAAGGACTAGCGGGAGTACGAGAGACCCAGTACTTC.

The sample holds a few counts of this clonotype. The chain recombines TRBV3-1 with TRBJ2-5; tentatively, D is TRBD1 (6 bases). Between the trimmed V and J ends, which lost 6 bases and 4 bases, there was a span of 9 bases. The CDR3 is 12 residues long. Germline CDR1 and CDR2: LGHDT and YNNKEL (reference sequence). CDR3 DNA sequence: TGTGCCAGCAGTACAGGGAGAGAGACCCAGTACTTC. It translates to CASSTGRETQYF.

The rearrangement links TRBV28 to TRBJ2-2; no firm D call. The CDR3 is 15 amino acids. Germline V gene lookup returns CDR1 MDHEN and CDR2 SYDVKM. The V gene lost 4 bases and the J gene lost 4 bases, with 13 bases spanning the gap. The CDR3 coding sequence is TGTGCCAGCAGTTCCCAACGGTCTTCCACCGGGGAGCTGTTTTTT. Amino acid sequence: CASSSQRSSTGELFF.

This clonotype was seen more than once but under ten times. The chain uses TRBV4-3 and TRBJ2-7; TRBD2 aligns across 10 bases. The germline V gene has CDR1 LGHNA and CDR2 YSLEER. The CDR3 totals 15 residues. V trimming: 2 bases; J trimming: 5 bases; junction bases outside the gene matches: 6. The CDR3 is CASSQLLAGAHEQYF. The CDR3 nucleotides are TGCGCCAGCAGCCAACTTCTAGCGGGAGCGCACGAGCAGTACTTC.

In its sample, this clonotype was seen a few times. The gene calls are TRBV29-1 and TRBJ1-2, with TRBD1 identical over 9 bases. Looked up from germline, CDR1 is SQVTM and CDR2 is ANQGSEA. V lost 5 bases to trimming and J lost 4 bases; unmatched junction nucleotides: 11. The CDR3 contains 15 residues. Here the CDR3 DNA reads TGCAGCGTTTTGACGACAGGGGGAGTGGGCTATGGCTACACCTTC. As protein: CSVLTTGGVGYGYTF.

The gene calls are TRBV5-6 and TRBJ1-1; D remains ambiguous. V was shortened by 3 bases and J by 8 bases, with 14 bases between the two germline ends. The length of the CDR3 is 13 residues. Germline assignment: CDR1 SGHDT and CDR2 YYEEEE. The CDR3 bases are TGTGCCAGCAGCTCGGACTTAACTCGGGAAGCTTTCTTT. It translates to CASSSDLTREAFF.

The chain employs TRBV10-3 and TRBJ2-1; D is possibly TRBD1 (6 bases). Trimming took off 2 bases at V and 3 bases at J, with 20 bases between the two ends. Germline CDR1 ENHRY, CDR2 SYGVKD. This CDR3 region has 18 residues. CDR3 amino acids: CAISESGRNQGIYNEQFF. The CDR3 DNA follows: TGTGCCATCAGTGAGAGTGGCCGTAATCAGGGGATCTACAATGAGCAGTTCTTC.

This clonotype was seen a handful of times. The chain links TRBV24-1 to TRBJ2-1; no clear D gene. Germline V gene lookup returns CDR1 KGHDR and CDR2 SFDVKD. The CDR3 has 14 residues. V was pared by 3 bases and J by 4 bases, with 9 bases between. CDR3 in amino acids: CATSDPPRYNEQFF. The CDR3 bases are TGTGCCACCAGTGATCCCCCTAGATACAATGAGCAGTTCTTC.

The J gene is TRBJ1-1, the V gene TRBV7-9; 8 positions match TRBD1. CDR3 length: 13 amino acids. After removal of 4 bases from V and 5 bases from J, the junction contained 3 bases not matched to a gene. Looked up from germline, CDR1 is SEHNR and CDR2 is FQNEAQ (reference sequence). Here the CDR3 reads CASSSDRVTEAFF. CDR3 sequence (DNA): TGTGCCAGCAGCTCGGACAGGGTAACTGAAGCTTTCTTT.

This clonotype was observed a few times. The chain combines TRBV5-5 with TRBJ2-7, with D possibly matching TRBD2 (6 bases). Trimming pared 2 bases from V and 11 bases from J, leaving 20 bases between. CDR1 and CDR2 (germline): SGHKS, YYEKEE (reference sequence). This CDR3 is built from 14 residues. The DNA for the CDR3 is TGTGCCAGCAGCTTCCACGGGACTCCGCTGAGGAAGTACTTC. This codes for CASSFHGTPLRKYF.

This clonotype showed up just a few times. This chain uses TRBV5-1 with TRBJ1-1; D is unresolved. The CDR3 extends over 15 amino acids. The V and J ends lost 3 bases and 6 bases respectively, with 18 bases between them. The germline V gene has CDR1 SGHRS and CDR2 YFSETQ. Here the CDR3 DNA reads TGCGCCAGCAGCTCTTACACCGGGTTTACTGCTGAAGCTTTCTTT. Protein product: CASSSYTGFTAEAFF.

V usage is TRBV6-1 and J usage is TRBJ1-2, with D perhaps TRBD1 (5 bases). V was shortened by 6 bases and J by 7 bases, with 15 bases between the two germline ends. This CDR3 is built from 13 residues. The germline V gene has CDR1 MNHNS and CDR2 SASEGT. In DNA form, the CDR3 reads TGTGCCAGCAGCAAGAGGGCGGGGACTGGCTACACCTTC. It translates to CASSKRAGTGYTF.